The 13 T cell receptor beta chains below all came from one sample that was sequenced in a study of blood T cells in healthy people across ages. For the second PCR, which ran for 7 to 11 cycles, a sample-barcoded 5' primer and a J-beta primer mix were used. TCRdb reprocessed the 5' RACE reads with MiXCR, giving one entry per CDR3 protein. This table has nearly 800,000 distinct CDR3 sequences, 25% appearing once. The same data also contributed to another study, on T cells of mothers and their children.

The sample consisted of blood. The receptors were gathered from a boy aged 5 to 17 in good health.

At least ten counts were recorded for this clonotype. The rearrangement uses TRBV29-1 and TRBJ2-7; D not resolved. With 6 bases removed from V and 3 bases from J, the gap between germline ends came to 9 bases. The germline gives CDR1 SQVTM, CDR2 ANQGSEA. This CDR3 spans 11 amino acids. The CDR3 region is CSVPTDYEQYF. CDR3 nucleotides: TGCAGCGTCCCAACCGACTACGAGCAGTACTTC.

Notes on this clonotype: The DNA is omitted, as the CDR3 cannot be located on it reliably, and the CDR3 follows TCRdb's listing. The gene calls are TRBV29-1 and TRBJ1-2. Germline assignment: CDR1 SQVTM and CDR2 ANQGSEA. The CDR3 is 19 amino acids long, termini counted. The CDR3: CSVEPGTMATPSHDYGYTF.

The rearrangement uses TRBV9 and TRBJ2-2; 12 bases are shared with TRBD2. This CDR3 has 19 amino acids. V trimming: 4 bases; J trimming: 3 bases; junction bases outside the gene matches: 13. Germline V CDR1 and CDR2: SGDLS, YYNGEE. The DNA of the CDR3 is TGTGCCAGCAGCCCCCGACTAGCGGGAGCGTTGTCGGACACCGGGGAGCTGTTTTTT. Amino acids: CASSPRLAGALSDTGELFF.

V and J are TRBV9 and TRBJ1-5; TRBD1 aligns across 12 bases. The V gene's germline CDR1 is SGDLS and CDR2 YYNGEE. The CDR3 extends over 15 amino acids. Losses at the gene ends were 10 bases for V and 6 bases for J; bases not matched to a gene: 11. The CDR3 loop reads CAGARGTGGCQPQHF. CDR3 sequence (DNA): TGTGCCGGAGCTAGGGGGACAGGGGGCTGTCAGCCCCAGCATTTT.

The J gene is TRBJ1-5, the V gene TRBV11-2, with a tentative D call TRBD1 (5 bases). The length of the CDR3 is 18 residues. With 8 bases removed from V and 0 bases from J, the gap between germline ends came to 23 bases. Germline CDR1 is SGHAT and CDR2 is FQNNGV. Here the CDR3 reads CASSSGPLITYSNQPQHF. CDR3 nucleotide sequence: TGTGCCAGCTCGTCGGGACCGCTGATAACATATAGCAATCAGCCCCAGCATTTT.

This clonotype has a handful of counts. The chain couples TRBV3-1 to TRBJ2-5, with TRBD2 matching over 15 bases. Unmatched junction bases numbered 5, after V lost 1 base and J lost 5 bases. This CDR3 is 17 amino acids long. Germline CDR1 is LGHDT and CDR2 is YNNKEL (reference sequence). Here the CDR3 reads CASSQGTSGGALETQYF. DNA for the CDR3: TGTGCCAGCAGCCAAGGGACTAGCGGGGGGGCTCTTGAGACCCAGTACTTC.

The rearrangement links TRBV20-1 to TRBJ2-7, with 11 bases fitting TRBD2. Unmatched junction bases numbered 13, after V lost 0 bases and J lost 3 bases. This CDR3 has 18 amino acids. Germline-derived CDR1 and CDR2 are DFQATT and SNEGSKA (reference sequence). The CDR3 DNA is TGCAGTGCTAGAGATTCCCGACTAGCGGGGTTACCTTACTACGAGCAGTACTTC. Its protein product is CSARDSRLAGLPYYEQYF.

Only a few counts were recorded for this clonotype. The chain recombines TRBV7-3 with TRBJ1-2; TRBD1 matches at 7 bases. The germline gives CDR1 SGHTA, CDR2 FQGTGA. The CDR3 loop spans 13 amino acids. With 5 bases clipped from V and 8 bases from J, the junction kept 8 bases outside the gene matches. The CDR3 sequence is CASSLTGEGGYTF. The CDR3 DNA sequence: TGTGCCAGCAGCCTCACAGGGGAAGGAGGCTACACCTTC.

This clonotype has at least ten counts. The J gene is TRBJ2-2, the V gene TRBV5-1, with D unclear. CDR3 length: 13 residues. V was cut by 2 bases and J by 4 bases, with 6 bases left in between. Germline V gene data show CDR1 as SGHRS and CDR2 as YFSETQ. The CDR3 is CASSLGSTGELFF. The CDR3, as DNA: TGCGCCAGCAGCTTAGGGTCCACCGGGGAGCTGTTTTTT. Full variable domain (missing parts from reference TRBV5-1 and TRBJ2-2): KAGVTQTPRYLIKTRGQQVTLSCSPISGHRSVSWYQQTPGQGLQFLFEYFSETQRNKGNFPGRFSGRQFSNSRSEMNVSTLELGDSALYLCASSLGSTGELFFGEGSRLTVL.

This clonotype came up many times. The rearrangement uses TRBV25-1 and TRBJ2-5; no firm D call. V dropped 0 bases and J dropped 5 bases, with 7 bases sitting between them. The CDR3 totals 13 residues. The germline V gene encodes CDR1 MGHDK and CDR2 SYGVNS. CDR3 sequence reads: CASSEYLRETQYF. For the CDR3, the DNA is TGTGCCAGCAGTGAATATCTCAGGGAGACCCAGTACTTC. Filled out from reference TRBV25-1 and TRBJ2-5, the complete variable domain reads EADIYQTPRYLVIGTGKKITLECSQTMGHDKMYWYQQDPGMELHLIHYSYGVNSTEKGDLSSESTVSRIRTEHFPLTLESARPSHTSQYLCASSEYLRETQYFGPGTRLLVL.

This clonotype was found a few times. V usage is TRBV27 and J usage is TRBJ2-5, with 9 positions matching TRBD2. Per the germline V gene, CDR1 is MNHEY and CDR2 is SMNVEV (reference sequence). V gave up 2 bases and J gave up 3 bases; unmatched junction bases: 13. The CDR3 loop spans 18 amino acids. The CDR3 DNA sequence: TGTGCCAGCAGTTTAAAATCGAGCGGGGGGCCCAGTGAAGAGACCCAGTACTTC. Its translation is CASSLKSSGGPSEETQYF.

V gene TRBV7-6 combines with J gene TRBJ2-5, with TRBD2 matching 13 bases. The CDR3 is 17 residues long. Germline values: CDR1 SGHVS, CDR2 FNYEAQ. J lost 4 bases, V lost 1 base, and 6 bases had no gene match. CDR3 sequence reads: CASSLGGLAGASETQYF. CDR3 DNA: TGTGCCAGCAGCTTAGGTGGACTAGCGGGAGCATCAGAGACCCAGTACTTC.

This chain uses TRBV7-2 with TRBJ2-3; D may correspond to TRBD1 or TRBD2 (7 bases each). Trimming left V 5 bases short and J 2 bases short, with 20 bases between. Germline CDR1 and CDR2: SGHTA and FQGNSA. CDR3 size: 17 residues. The CDR3 sequence is CASSQGVGGGDTDTQYF. DNA of the CDR3: TGTGCCAGCAGCCAGGGGGTGGGGGGGGGAGACACAGATACGCAGTATTTT.